These T cell receptor beta chains were read from a single sample in a study of cytomegalovirus exposure and HLA in healthy donors. Sequencing used immunoSEQ multiplex PCR; TCRdb keeps in-frame clones, though not all of them. The data show 80,000 to 100,000 clones, around nine tenths seen once. Sequencing used PBMCs. The source is a woman aged 25 to 39 in good health and CMV-seronegative. Each CDR3 is given with its conserved first and last residue. D genes are given only for firm matches. A row's size may be missing; if present it is once, few, many or a size class.

cdr3_aa cdr3_nt clone_size j_call d_call v_call
CARRPRVGRAWEETQYF TGTGCCAGACGACCCCGAGTCGGGAGGGCCTGGGAGGAGACCCAGTACTTC NA TRBJ2-5 TRBD2 TRBV11-1
CASSIKGQGETQYF TGTGCCAGTAGTATAAAAGGGCAGGGGGAGACCCAGTACTTC NA TRBJ2-5 NA TRBV19
CASRPPGLSGIYEQYF TGTGCCAGCAGGCCGCCGGGACTCTCAGGGATCTACGAGCAGTACTTC NA TRBJ2-7 NA TRBV28
CASSQQGATEAFF TGTGCCAGCAGCCAACAGGGGGCAACTGAAGCTTTCTTT NA TRBJ1-1 TRBD1 TRBV7-9
CASSEGAQGAYGYTF TGTGCCAGCAGTGAAGGGGCCCAGGGGGCCTATGGCTACACCTTC NA TRBJ1-2 TRBD1 TRBV2
CATSAQQSGYLYNEQFF TGTGCCACCAGCGCTCAACAGTCAGGCTACCTTTACAATGAGCAGTTCTTC NA TRBJ2-1 NA TRBV15
CASSSPGAGGPLTQYF TGTGCCAGCAGTTCCCCTGGGGCGGGGGGCCCCTTAACCCAGTACTTC NA TRBJ2-5 TRBD2 TRBV27
CASSLASSYEQYF TGTGCCAGCAGCTTAGCTAGCTCCTACGAGCAGTACTTC many TRBJ2-7 NA TRBV7-6
CASRGQGSNEQFF TGTGCCAGCAGGGGACAGGGGAGCAATGAGCAGTTCTTC NA TRBJ2-1 TRBD1 TRBV6-6
CASTSGTSEYNEQFF TGTGCCAGCACCTCCGGGACTAGCGAGTACAATGAGCAGTTCTTC NA TRBJ2-1 TRBD2 TRBV6-5
CAIKNRTYEQYF TGTGCCATCAAGAACAGGACCTACGAGCAGTACTTC NA TRBJ2-7 NA TRBV10-3
CASSKVGQGEIYTF TGTGCCAGCAGTAAGGTCGGACAGGGAGAAATCTACACCTTC once TRBJ1-2 TRBD1 TRBV7-9
CASSATGTGDGYTF TGTGCCAGCAGCGCCACCGGGACAGGGGATGGCTACACCTTC NA TRBJ1-2 TRBD1 TRBV7-2
CASSGGPSYEQYF TGTGCCAGCAGTGGCGGGCCCTCCTACGAGCAGTACTTC NA TRBJ2-7 NA TRBV2
CASSVPGDRSYEQYF TGTGCCAGCAGTGTCCCGGGGGACAGATCCTACGAGCAGTACTTC NA TRBJ2-7 NA TRBV28
CASSAGGTGELFF TGTGCCAGCAGCGCAGGGGGGACCGGGGAGCTGTTTTTT NA TRBJ2-2 NA TRBV5-4
CASSISGISNEQFF TGTGCCAGTAGTATCAGCGGGATATCGAATGAGCAGTTCTTC NA TRBJ2-1 TRBD2 TRBV19
CASSPITAVSGANVLTF TGTGCCAGCTCACCAATCACAGCCGTCTCTGGGGCCAACGTCCTGACTTTC NA TRBJ2-6 NA TRBV18